These 4 T cell receptor beta chains came from one sample sequenced in a study of shared clonotypes between healthy human individuals. Assay used: immunoSEQ multiplex PCR; TCRdb lists only in-frame clones, some missing. The repertoire has about half a million clones, 78% of them found once; the top ten carry more than 10%. Sequenced input: PBMCs. These receptors were collected from a woman aged 35 to 49 in good health. Some clones in this sample may be carry-over from other donors' samples.

This chain uses TRBV5-4 with TRBJ2-3, with D perhaps matching TRBD2 (6 bases). V was trimmed by 0 bases and J by 2 bases, leaving 10 bases between them. CDR3 length equals 15 residues. Germline assignment: CDR1 SGHNT and CDR2 YYREEE (reference sequence). The CDR3 loop reads CASSLVAGPTDTQYF. CDR3 bases: TGTGCCAGCAGCTTGGTGGCGGGACCCACAGATACGCAGTATTTT.

As concerns this clone: This CDR3 is also generated by other DNA sequences in the sample. The J gene is TRBJ2-7, the V gene TRBV19; 11 nucleotides agree with TRBD1. In germline, CDR1 is LNHDA, CDR2 SQIVND (reference sequence). The V and J ends lost 4 bases and 1 base, in that order; junction bases with no gene match: 3. The CDR3 is made up of 15 amino acids. The CDR3, as DNA: TGTGCCAGTAGTAAGGACAGGGGGCTGTCCTACGAGCAGTACTTC. Residues: CASSKDRGLSYEQYF.

This clone was recorded many times. The rearrangement uses TRBV11-2 and TRBJ1-1, with D unresolved. This CDR3 comprises 12 residues. Trimming removed 1 base at V and 7 bases at J, with 7 bases between. The germline gives CDR1 SGHAT, CDR2 FQNNGV. DNA of the CDR3: TGTGCCAGCAGCTTAGTAGGGCTTGAAGCTTTCTTT. It encodes CASSLVGLEAFF.

V is TRBV7-9 and J is TRBJ2-3; 10 bases fit TRBD2. Trimming cost V 5 bases and J 4 bases; bases outside gene matches: 12. The CDR3 has 17 residues. Looked up from germline, CDR1 is SEHNR and CDR2 is FQNEAQ (reference sequence). CDR3 sequence: CASSLGLAALPADTQYF. The CDR3 DNA sequence: TGTGCCAGCAGCCTAGGACTAGCGGCCCTACCGGCAGATACGCAGTATTTT.